The entry below describes one T cell receptor (beta chain). The data are from a study of patients and donors after allogeneic stem cell transplantation. TCRdb ran MiXCR on the RT-PCR reads and lists one entry per CDR3 protein. Of 70,000 to 75,000 distinct CDR3 sequences listed, around a quarter are singletons. The TCR sequence derives from a human donor who was either an allogeneic HSCT recipient or a stem cell or donor lymphocyte infusion donor (not recorded which). It is not recorded whose cells these are; they may come from a transplant donor. Sequencing was carried out using blood, either unsorted or a sorted T cell fraction (not recorded which).

CDR3 protein: CASSRPRGTSYGYTF. The CDR3 bases are TGTGCCAGCAGCCGGCCAAGGGGTACATCCTATGGCTACACCTTC. V and J are TRBV12-3 or TRBV12-4 and TRBJ1-2; TRBD1 might be the D (5 bases). The CDR3 has 15 amino acids. V lost 6 bases and J 4 bases, leaving 18 bases between the germline ends.